The TCR beta chain described here comes from a study of blood T cells in healthy people across ages. PCR was performed a second time for roughly 7 to 11 cycles using a sample-barcoded 5' primer and a J-beta primer mix. TCRdb reanalysed the 5' RACE reads using MiXCR and keeps one entry per CDR3 protein. The sample has more than 650,000 distinct CDR3 sequences, approximately 21% seen once. The receptor was isolated from a man between 65 and 85 years old in good health. Material for sequencing was blood.

The CDR3 loop is CASSPGAPGGGQPQHF. CDR3 nucleotides: TGTGCCAGCTCACCAGGGGCGCCAGGAGGAGGACAGCCCCAGCATTTT. This chain uses TRBV18 with TRBJ1-5; the D gene is possibly TRBD1 (5 bases). The V end lost 2 bases, the J end lost 7 bases, and 18 bases lay between the germline ends. The CDR3 totals 16 residues. The germline gives CDR1 KGHSH, CDR2 LQKENI.